This is a list of T cell receptor beta chains from one sample in a study of control samples from healthy donors and cancer patients. Repertoires were generated with immunoSEQ multiplex PCR, while TCRdb's copy carries only in-frame clones and drops some. The sample includes some 120,000 clones, 75% to 95% of them seen just once. The sample was blood. The receptors stem from a man younger than 35 in good health. CDR3s include the opening cysteine and the closing phenylalanine or tryptophan. Fields, in order: J gene, D gene, V gene, clone size, CDR3 protein, CDR3 DNA. D genes are given only for firm matches. The size field is filled for only some rows; it gives once, few, many or a size class.

TRBJ1-5 TRBD1 TRBV19 NA CASSPDRGNQPQHF TGTGCCAGTAGCCCAGACAGGGGTAATCAGCCCCAGCATTTT
TRBJ2-3 TRBD1 TRBV6-6 NA CASSPRDRGTQYF TGTGCCAGCAGCCCCAGGGACAGGGGTACGCAGTATTTT
TRBJ2-5 NA TRBV3-1/TRBV3-2 once CASSHVGQETQYF TGTGCCAGCAGCCACGTCGGCCAAGAGACCCAGTACTTC
TRBJ2-5 NA TRBV6-5 once CASSYPGSETQYF TGTGCCAGCAGTTACCCAGGGTCGGAGACCCAGTACTTC
TRBJ2-4 NA TRBV5-8 once CASSLAVGRGIQYF TGTGCCAGCAGCTTGGCCGTTGGCCGGGGCATTCAGTACTTC
TRBJ2-1 NA TRBV5-1 NA CASSFGAVSYNEQFF TGCGCCAGCAGCTTCGGAGCGGTCTCCTACAATGAGCAGTTCTTC
TRBJ2-3 TRBD2 TRBV10-3 NA CAISEGRGGTHTQYF TGTGCCATCAGTGAGGGGCGGGGGGGCACTCATACGCAGTATTTT
TRBJ2-7 NA TRBV5-1 NA CASSQAPGAGRGEQYF TGCGCCAGCAGCCAGGCCCCGGGGGCCGGACGGGGGGAGCAGTACTTC
TRBJ1-2 NA TRBV5-1 NA CASSPPQSGYGYTF TGCGCCAGCAGCCCTCCACAGAGCGGCTATGGCTACACCTTC
TRBJ2-3 NA TRBV27 NA CASTSLSTDTQYF TGTGCCAGCACCTCTCTTAGCACAGATACGCAGTATTTT
TRBJ2-5 TRBD2 TRBV4-2 NA CASSQEGLAGAIQETQYF TGTGCCAGCAGCCAAGAAGGCCTAGCGGGGGCCATACAAGAGACCCAGTACTTC
TRBJ2-7 NA TRBV7-9 NA CASSLMGGGQEYF TGTGCCAGCAGCTTAATGGGCGGGGGCCAAGAGTACTTC
TRBJ1-2 NA TRBV5-1 NA CASSWTDNYGYTF TGCGCCAGCAGTTGGACCGATAACTATGGCTACACCTTC
TRBJ1-1 NA TRBV7-9 NA CASSAYRAMNTEAFF TGTGCCAGCAGCGCCTACCGGGCCATGAACACTGAAGCTTTCTTT
TRBJ1-2 NA TRBV2 NA CASNGQPSYYGYTF TGTGCCAGCAACGGGCAGCCCTCCTACTATGGCTACACCTTC
TRBJ2-5 NA TRBV24-1 once CATSDLRGRQETQYF TGTGCCACCAGTGACCTTCGTGGCAGGCAAGAGACCCAGTACTTC
TRBJ1-4 NA TRBV7-9 NA CASSLVGGTTNEKLFF TGTGCCAGCAGCTTAGTCGGGGGAACAACTAATGAAAAACTGTTTTTT
TRBJ2-5 NA TRBV11-1 NA CASSTGHQETQYF TGTGCCAGCAGCACGGGACATCAAGAGACCCAGTACTTC
TRBJ1-1 TRBD1 TRBV6-5 NA CASSQGVITEAFF TGTGCCAGCAGCCAGGGGGTGATCACTGAAGCTTTCTTT
TRBJ1-2 NA TRBV6-1 NA CASSENLSVLYGYTF TGTGCCAGCAGTGAAAACCTTTCGGTTCTCTATGGCTACACCTTC
TRBJ1-1 NA TRBV3-1/TRBV3-2 NA CASSQGAGEAFF TGTGCCAGCAGCCAAGGAGCAGGTGAAGCTTTCTTT
TRBJ2-7 NA TRBV18 NA CASRGSYEQYF TGTGCCAGCCGGGGCTCCTACGAGCAGTACTTC
TRBJ1-1 NA TRBV5-6 few CASSALDRDSTEAFF TGTGCCAGCAGCGCCCTGGACCGCGACTCCACTGAAGCTTTCTTT
TRBJ1-3 TRBD1 TRBV4-2 NA CASSQSSNRGSGNTIYF TGTGCCAGCAGCCAAAGTTCGAACAGGGGCTCTGGAAACACCATATATTTT
TRBJ2-1 NA TRBV24-1 NA CATSGVKGMWYGEQFF TGTGCCACCAGTGGCGTTAAAGGTATGTGGTACGGTGAGCAGTTCTTC
TRBJ1-1 NA TRBV5-1 NA CASSRLHLNTEAFF TGCGCCAGCAGTCGACTTCACCTGAACACTGAAGCTTTCTTT
TRBJ1-1 NA TRBV6-4 NA CASSDSLPWAFF TGTGCCAGCAGTGACTCCCTCCCGTGGGCTTTCTTT